This T cell receptor (beta chain) was sequenced during a study of technical replicates of blood from a handful of donors. Libraries were prepared by immunoSEQ multiplex PCR; TCRdb keeps only in-frame clonotypes and omits some of them. The sample consists of 53,000 or so clones, around 93% of them appearing once. This clone was seen once. The receptor was derived from a human donor in good health. Some clones in this sample may be carry-over from other donors' samples. Sequenced: PBMCs.

CDR3 coding DNA: TGCGCCAGCAGTGAGGGACAGGGAGGAAAGCAGTACTTC. It specifies CASSEGQGGKQYF. The chain carries TRBV10-2 and TRBJ2-7; 8 bases are a match to TRBD1. Germline V CDR1 and CDR2: WSHSY, SAAADI. This CDR3 contains 13 residues. After removal of 2 bases from V and 8 bases from J, the junction contained 5 bases not matched to a gene.